The 27 T cell receptor beta chains reported below all come from one sample, sequenced in a study of blood T cell repertoires in COVID-19. Repertoires were generated with immunoSEQ multiplex PCR, while TCRdb's copy carries only in-frame clones and drops some. The sample records 120,000 to 150,000 clones, more than 80% being singletons. Sequencing was carried out using peripheral blood. These TCRs come from a human donor with acute or convalescent COVID-19. The donor label of this sample is uncertain.

This clone turned up a few times. The chain joins TRBV24-1 to TRBJ2-1; 8 nucleotides line up with TRBD2. Germline V gene sequence: CDR1 KGHDR, CDR2 SFDVKD. The J segment lost 2 bases and the V segment lost 3 bases, leaving 5 bases of the junction unmatched. The CDR3 spans 16 residues. The CDR3 reads CATSDPSGGPYNEQFF. In nucleotides, the CDR3 is TGTGCCACCAGTGATCCAAGCGGGGGCCCCTACAATGAGCAGTTCTTC.

CDR3 region: CASSYMGGRNTEAFF. The DNA for the CDR3 is TGTGCCAGCAGTTACATGGGGGGTAGGAACACTGAAGCTTTCTTT. The chain couples TRBV6-6 to TRBJ1-1, with D maybe TRBD1 (5 bases). The CDR3 totals 15 residues. CDR1 is MNHNY, CDR2 SVGAGI, per germline (reference sequence). Trimming removed 2 bases from V and 1 base from J, with 11 bases in between.

The chain joins TRBV30 to TRBJ2-4; 7 bases map to TRBD1. V lost 0 bases, J lost 7 bases, and 3 bases stayed unmatched. The CDR3 length is 13 residues. Germline CDR1 and CDR2: GTSNPN and SVGIG (reference sequence). CDR3 region: CAWSVGDSNIQYF. CDR3 DNA: TGTGCCTGGAGTGTAGGGGACAGTAACATTCAGTACTTC.

The chain has TRBV5-6 and TRBJ1-6; perhaps TRBD1 as D (6 bases). The V end lost 7 bases, the J end lost 6 bases, and 17 bases lay between the germline ends. The length of the CDR3 is 15 residues. CDR1 SGHDT and CDR2 YYEEEE come from the germline V gene. The CDR3 spells CASLRGGKGNSPLHF. CDR3 sequence (DNA): TGTGCCAGCCTACGGGGGGGCAAGGGTAATTCACCCCTCCACTTT.

The sample holds one count of this clone. The chain carries TRBV7-8 and TRBJ2-7; TRBD1 matches at 11 bases. V shed 5 bases, J shed 0 bases, and the junction held 3 bases outside the gene matches. Germline assignment: CDR1 SGHVS and CDR2 FQNEAQ. The CDR3 runs 15 residues. CDR3 nucleotide sequence: TGTGCCAGCAGCCGGGACAGGGGGAGCTCCTACGAGCAGTACGTC. Amino acids: CASSRDRGSSYEQYV.

This clone was counted at least ten times. The chain employs TRBV10-3 and TRBJ2-5; D possibly corresponds to TRBD1 (6 bases). The CDR3 is made up of 15 amino acids. The V end was cut by 2 bases, the J end by 2 bases, with 12 bases between. Germline V gene sequence: CDR1 ENHRY, CDR2 SYGVKD. DNA for the CDR3: TGTGCCATCAGTGAGGGACAGAAGAATCAAGAGACCCAGTACTTC. Protein sequence: CAISEGQKNQETQYF.

The table lists this clone with a few counts. The J gene is TRBJ2-7, the V gene TRBV6-1, with D maybe TRBD2 (7 bases). The CDR3 runs 13 residues. V lost 7 bases and J 2 bases, leaving 12 bases between the germline ends. Germline CDR1 reads MNHNS; CDR2 reads SASEGT. The CDR3 DNA follows: TGTGCCAGCAAACTAGGGGGGGCCTACGAGCAGTACTTC. This encodes CASKLGGAYEQYF.

The chain employs TRBV19 and TRBJ2-1; 7 bases line up with TRBD2. V lost 7 bases to trimming and J lost 8 bases; unmatched junction nucleotides: 17. The CDR3 has 16 amino acids. Germline assignment: CDR1 LNHDA and CDR2 SQIVND (reference sequence). The CDR3 spells CASTSPGRVKGDEQFF. The CDR3, as DNA: TGTGCCAGTACCTCCCCGGGGAGGGTGAAAGGCGATGAGCAGTTCTTC.

The chain recombines TRBV12-5 with TRBJ1-1, with D maybe TRBD1 (6 bases). V lost 3 bases, J lost 5 bases, and 10 bases lay in between. The CDR3 is made up of 13 amino acids. Germline CDR1 reads LGHNT; CDR2 reads FRNRAP. The CDR3, as DNA: TGTGCTAGTGGTTTCGGGGGGGCTACTGAAGCTTTCTTT. It translates to CASGFGGATEAFF.

The rearrangement links TRBV6-6 to TRBJ2-7, with 10 positions matching TRBD1. The CDR3 is 14 amino acids. Germline lookup yields CDR1 MNHNY and CDR2 SVGAGI (reference sequence). Germline trimming cut 4 bases from V and 2 bases from J; bases unmatched to any gene: 2. Here the CDR3 reads CASSFGTGAYEQYF. DNA of the CDR3: TGTGCCAGCAGTTTCGGGACAGGGGCCTACGAGCAGTACTTC.

The chain has TRBV6-5 and TRBJ1-2, with a possible D match to TRBD1 (5 bases). The V end was cut by 7 bases, the J end by 2 bases, with 17 bases between. CDR3 length equals 15 residues. The germline gives CDR1 MNHEY, CDR2 SVGAGI. As DNA, the CDR3 is TGTGCCAGCACCTTACTGGGGGGACCCAACTATGGCTACACCTTC. Amino acids: CASTLLGGPNYGYTF.

This clone was counted many times. The sample carries other DNA sequences with the same CDR3. The chain links TRBV30 to TRBJ1-1; maybe TRBD1 (5 bases). The CDR3 has 11 residues. The ends were cut back, 0 bases at V and 7 bases at J, with 6 bases in the middle. CDR1 GTSNPN and CDR2 SVGIG come from the germline V gene (reference sequence). CDR3 residues: CAWSVGGEAFF. DNA for the CDR3: TGTGCCTGGAGTGTCGGGGGTGAAGCTTTCTTT.

This clone was detected a few times. The rearrangement links TRBV2 to TRBJ2-1; 7 positions match TRBD1. CDR3 length: 12 residues. Trimming cost V 7 bases and J 6 bases; bases outside gene matches: 3. Germline V gives CDR1 SNHLY, CDR2 FYNNEI. CDR3 region: CASKGQFNEQFF. CDR3 bases: TGTGCCAGCAAGGGACAGTTCAATGAGCAGTTCTTC. Variable domain in full (rest from reference TRBV2 and TRBJ2-1): EPEVTQTPSHQVTQMGQEVILRCVPISNHLYFYWYRQILGQKVEFLVSFYNNEISEKSEIFDDQFSVERPDGSNFTLKIRSTKLEDSAMYFCASKGQFNEQFFGPGTRLTVL.

The chain couples TRBV9 to TRBJ2-1; unclear D gene. Germline assignment: CDR1 SGDLS and CDR2 YYNGEE. V dropped 0 bases and J dropped 9 bases, with 16 bases sitting between them. The CDR3 runs to 15 residues. The DNA for the CDR3 is TGTGCCAGCAGCGTAGGTGGAGATAGCTATGGTGAGCAGTTCTTC. Encoded protein: CASSVGGDSYGEQFF.

The chain employs TRBV2 and TRBJ1-4; 7 nucleotides align to TRBD1. After removal of 8 bases from V and 8 bases from J, the junction contained 17 bases not matched to a gene. The CDR3 consists of 16 residues. Germline CDR1 reads SNHLY; CDR2 reads FYNNEI. In DNA, the CDR3 is TGTGCCAGCCTGTCCCCCATAGGGGGCCAGGGCGAAAAACTGTTTTTT. Translating it yields CASLSPIGGQGEKLFF.

This clone occurred once. This chain connects TRBV7-9 to TRBJ1-1; weak D call: TRBD1 (6 bases). Germline V lookup: CDR1 SEHNR, CDR2 FQNEAQ (reference sequence). The CDR3 consists of 19 residues. Trimming pared 5 bases from V and 1 base from J, leaving 26 bases between. CDR3 region: CASSARSLFTGFGNTEAFF. For the CDR3, the DNA is TGTGCCAGCAGCGCCCGCTCCCTTTTTACAGGGTTTGGGAACACTGAAGCTTTCTTT. Filled out from reference TRBV7-9 and TRBJ1-1, the complete variable domain reads DTGVSQNPRHKITKRGQNVTFRCDPISEHNRLYWYRQTLGQGPEFLTYFQNEAQLEKSRLLSDRFSAERPKGSFSTLEIQRTEQGDSAMYLCASSARSLFTGFGNTEAFFGQGTRLTVV.

This clone was recorded a few times. The chain has TRBV7-9 and TRBJ2-7; the D gene is possibly TRBD1 (5 bases). The V gene lost 4 bases and the J gene lost 3 bases, with 10 bases spanning the gap. The V gene's germline CDR1 is SEHNR and CDR2 FQNEAQ (reference sequence). The CDR3 is 13 residues long. CDR3 sequence (DNA): TGTGCCAGCAGCTATTTAGACAGCTACGAGCAGTACGTC. It translates to CASSYLDSYEQYV.

This rearrangement joins TRBV11-2 to TRBJ2-3, with TRBD2 matching 11 bases. The germline CDR1 and CDR2 sequences are SGHAT and FQNNGV. V lost 5 bases, J lost 3 bases, and 7 bases stayed unmatched. CDR3 length equals 16 residues. The CDR3 sequence: CASSNIAGGMTDTQYF. The DNA for the CDR3 is TGTGCCAGCAGCAATATAGCGGGGGGGATGACAGATACGCAGTATTTT.

Note on this clone: Other DNA variants within this sample encode the same CDR3. The genes are TRBV12-3 or TRBV12-4 and TRBJ1-2; tentative D call: TRBD1 (6 bases). Trimming took off 6 bases at V and 5 bases at J, with 13 bases between the two ends. This CDR3 comprises 13 residues. Here the CDR3 reads CASSGRRGYGYTF. The CDR3 nucleotides read TGTGCCAGCAGCGGTCGAAGGGGGTATGGCTACACCTTC.

The chain has TRBV10-3 and TRBJ1-1; TRBD1 matches 7 bases. V lost 4 bases to trimming and J lost 6 bases; unmatched junction nucleotides: 11. The CDR3 spans 15 residues. Germline V gives CDR1 ENHRY, CDR2 SYGVKD. In DNA, the CDR3 is TGTGCCATCAGTGGCCCTGACAGGGAATATGCTGAAGCTTTCTTT. Protein product: CAISGPDREYAEAFF.

The CDR3 nucleotides are TGTGCCAGCAGCCAAGATCAGGTTGTCGATTATAATTCACCCCTCCACTTT. Protein sequence: CASSQDQVVDYNSPLHF. This chain uses TRBV4-2 with TRBJ1-6; D is uncertain. This CDR3 has 17 amino acids. Trimming stripped 0 bases from V and 4 bases from J, with 13 bases between. Germline-derived CDR1 and CDR2 are LGHNA and YNFKEQ.

The chain combines TRBV3-1 (or the pseudogene TRBV3-2) with TRBJ1-4; 7 bases map to TRBD1. The ends lost 4 bases at V and 1 base at J; junction bases unmatched: 3. Germline V lookup: CDR1 LGHDT, CDR2 YNNKEL (reference sequence). This CDR3 spans 15 amino acids. CDR3 sequence (DNA): TGTGCCAGCAGCCGGAGACAGGGAACTAATGAAAAACTGTTTTTT. This sequence encodes CASSRRQGTNEKLFF.

This clone appeared a few times. V is TRBV6-6 and J is TRBJ2-7; tentatively, D is TRBD1 (6 bases). V gave up 5 bases and J gave up 2 bases, with 13 bases separating them. The CDR3 extends over 14 amino acids. From germline, CDR1 is MNHNY and CDR2 SVGAGI (reference sequence). This CDR3 reads CASSRAGETYEQYF. DNA for the CDR3: TGTGCCAGCAGTAGGGCAGGGGAAACCTACGAGCAGTACTTC.

The chain carries TRBV11-3 and TRBJ2-2; 9 bases are a match to TRBD1. The J segment lost 7 bases and the V segment lost 5 bases, leaving 5 bases of the junction unmatched. Germline CDR1 reads SGHNT; CDR2 reads YENEEA. CDR3 length: 14 amino acids. CDR3 coding DNA: TGTGCCAGCAGCATGGACAGGGGCAACGGGGAGCTGTTTTTT. Protein: CASSMDRGNGELFF. The complete variable domain, with remaining parts taken from reference TRBV11-3 and TRBJ2-2, reads EAGVVQSPRYKIIEKKQPVAFWCNPISGHNTLYWYLQNLGQGPELLIRYENEEAVDDSQLPKDRFSAERLKGVDSTLKIQPAELGDSAVYLCASSMDRGNGELFFGEGSRLTVL.

The chain uses TRBV5-1 and TRBJ1-2, with D unclear. The V and J ends lost 4 bases and 1 base respectively, with 11 bases between them. The germline V gene encodes CDR1 SGHRS and CDR2 YFSETQ. CDR3 length: 14 amino acids. The CDR3 spells CASSRGISNYGYTF. In DNA form, the CDR3 reads TGCGCCAGCAGCCGGGGAATAAGTAACTATGGCTACACCTTC.

J is TRBJ2-2 and V is TRBV2; no firm D call. The CDR3 covers 15 residues. From germline, CDR1 is SNHLY and CDR2 FYNNEI. Trimming took 5 bases from V and 0 from J, leaving 10 bases between them. The CDR3 reads CASSISYANTGELFF. CDR3 nucleotide sequence: TGTGCCAGCAGTATTTCCTACGCGAACACCGGGGAGCTGTTTTTT. Drawing the rest from reference TRBV2 and TRBJ2-2, the complete variable domain is EPEVTQTPSHQVTQMGQEVILRCVPISNHLYFYWYRQILGQKVEFLVSFYNNEISEKSEIFDDQFSVERPDGSNFTLKIRSTKLEDSAMYFCASSISYANTGELFFGEGSRLTVL.

This chain's CDR3 is CSAPGVEGYTF. The DNA of the CDR3 is TGCAGTGCTCCCGGGGTAGAAGGCTACACCTTC. The V and J genes are TRBV20-1 and TRBJ1-2, with D unresolved. Germline CDR1 DFQATT, CDR2 SNEGSKA (reference sequence). V shed 5 bases and J shed 8 bases, with 12 bases lying between them. The CDR3 covers 11 residues.